This T cell receptor beta chain derives from a study of control samples from healthy donors and cancer patients. Assay used: immunoSEQ multiplex PCR; TCRdb lists only in-frame clones, some missing. The sample holds 150,000 to 200,000 clones, 96% seen once. The CDR3 is 15 residues long. Germline V lookup: CDR1 PRHDT, CDR2 FYEKMQ (reference sequence). Unmatched junction bases numbered 5, after V lost 1 base and J lost 4 bases. This chain uses TRBV13 with TRBJ1-1; 8 positions agree with TRBD1. Sequenced: blood. The clonotype comes from a woman in her 30s in good health. The DNA for the CDR3 is TGTGCCAGCAGCTTAGCTCACAGGGGGGGCACTGAAGCTTTCTTT. The encoded protein is CASSLAHRGGTEAFF.